Listed below are T cell receptor beta chains from one sample, sequenced in a study of PD-1 blockade in mismatch repair-deficient tumors. Clones were read by immunoSEQ multiplex PCR, and TCRdb kept only the in-frame ones, dropping some. The sample shows 56,000 or so clones, roughly 78% of them seen only once. The sequences come from peripheral blood, collected 4 weeks after starting pembrolizumab. These receptors originate from an adult with mismatch repair-deficient cancer. CDR3s include the opening cysteine and the closing phenylalanine or tryptophan. The D gene is left open where the match is weak. Not all rows give a size; the values are once, few, many and, for expanded clones, a class.

TRBV6-6	TRBD2	TRBJ2-1	-	CASSYSAGSYNEQFF	TGTGCCAGCAGTTACTCAGCGGGGTCCTACAATGAGCAGTTCTTC
TRBV4-1	-	TRBJ2-1	-	CASSQVSGEAYNEQFF	TGCGCCAGCAGCCAAGTCTCGGGAGAGGCCTACAATGAGCAGTTCTTC
TRBV10-3	-	TRBJ2-3	-	CAISEVRLRGDTQYF	TGTGCCATCAGTGAGGTTCGCCTTCGCGGAGATACGCAGTATTTT
TRBV5-1	TRBD1	TRBJ2-5	-	CASSLQGQGFETQYF	TGCGCCAGCAGCCTACAGGGACAGGGGTTTGAGACCCAGTACTTC
TRBV7-8	-	TRBJ2-2	few	CASVHRDTGELFF	TGTGCCAGCGTACATCGGGACACCGGGGAGCTGTTTTTT
TRBV11-2	-	TRBJ2-1	-	CASSTVAAPYNEQFF	TGTGCCAGCAGCACCGTAGCGGCGCCTTACAATGAGCAGTTCTTC
TRBV7-6	-	TRBJ1-3	-	CASSPGRVDGNTIYF	TGTGCCAGCAGCCCCGGGAGGGTGGACGGAAACACCATATATTTT
TRBV6-1	-	TRBJ2-3	-	CASRRGRDNTDTQYF	TGTGCCAGCAGAAGGGGGAGGGACAACACAGATACGCAGTATTTT
TRBV29-1	TRBD2	TRBJ2-1	-	CSVEMVTSGKSTGEQFF	TGCAGCGTTGAAATGGTTACTAGCGGGAAGAGTACTGGTGAGCAGTTCTTC
TRBV5-7	TRBD1	TRBJ2-7	-	CASSSLGTGGIETYEQYF	TGTGCCAGCAGCTCGCTAGGGACAGGGGGCATTGAGACCTACGAGCAGTACTTC
TRBV6-6	TRBD1	TRBJ1-3	once	CASSYIRDRVGNTIYF	TGTGCCAGCAGTTATATCCGGGACAGGGTTGGAAACACCATATATTTT
TRBV9	TRBD2	TRBJ2-7	-	CASSVAPLAGVYEQYF	TGTGCCAGCAGCGTAGCTCCCCTAGCGGGAGTTTACGAGCAGTACTTC
TRBV9	-	TRBJ2-3	-	CASSAGTDTQYF	TGTGCCAGCAGCGCAGGTACAGATACGCAGTATTTT